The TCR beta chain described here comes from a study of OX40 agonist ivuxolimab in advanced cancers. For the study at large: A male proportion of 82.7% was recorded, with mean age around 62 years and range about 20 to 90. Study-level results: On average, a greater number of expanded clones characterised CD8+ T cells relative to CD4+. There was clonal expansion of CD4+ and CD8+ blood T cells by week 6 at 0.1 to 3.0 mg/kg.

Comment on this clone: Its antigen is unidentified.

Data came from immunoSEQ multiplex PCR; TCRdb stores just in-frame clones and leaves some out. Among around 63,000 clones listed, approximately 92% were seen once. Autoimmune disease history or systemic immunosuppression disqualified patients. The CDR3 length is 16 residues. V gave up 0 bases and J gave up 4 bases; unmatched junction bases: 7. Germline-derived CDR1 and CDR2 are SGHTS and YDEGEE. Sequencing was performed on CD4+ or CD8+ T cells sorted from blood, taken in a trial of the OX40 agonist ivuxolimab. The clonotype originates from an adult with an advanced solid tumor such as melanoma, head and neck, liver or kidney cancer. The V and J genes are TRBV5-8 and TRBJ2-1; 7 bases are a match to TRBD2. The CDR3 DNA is TGTGCCAGCAGCTTGGGAACCGGGGGGTGGTACAATGAGCAGTTCTTC. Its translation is CASSLGTGGWYNEQFF.